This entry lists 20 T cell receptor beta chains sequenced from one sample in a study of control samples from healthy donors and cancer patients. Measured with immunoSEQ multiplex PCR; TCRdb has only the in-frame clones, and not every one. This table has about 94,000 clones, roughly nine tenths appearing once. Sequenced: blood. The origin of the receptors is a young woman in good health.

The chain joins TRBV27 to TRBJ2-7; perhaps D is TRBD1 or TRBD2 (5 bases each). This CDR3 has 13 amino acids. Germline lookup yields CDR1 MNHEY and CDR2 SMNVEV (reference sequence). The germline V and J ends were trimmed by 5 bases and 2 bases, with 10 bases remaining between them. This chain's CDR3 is CASSPGAAYEQYF. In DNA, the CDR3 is TGTGCCAGCAGTCCCGGGGCAGCCTACGAGCAGTACTTC.

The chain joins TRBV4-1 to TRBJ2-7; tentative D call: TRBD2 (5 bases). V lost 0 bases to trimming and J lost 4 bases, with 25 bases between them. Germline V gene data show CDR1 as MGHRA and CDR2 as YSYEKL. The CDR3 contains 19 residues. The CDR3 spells CASSQDSGLGKTLGYEQYF. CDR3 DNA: TGCGCCAGCAGCCAAGATTCTGGGCTCGGGAAAACCTTAGGATACGAGCAGTACTTC.

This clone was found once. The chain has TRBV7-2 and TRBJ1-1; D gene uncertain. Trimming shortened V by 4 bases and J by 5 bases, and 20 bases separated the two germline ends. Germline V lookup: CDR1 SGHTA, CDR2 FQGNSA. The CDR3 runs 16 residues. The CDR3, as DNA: TGTGCCAGCAGCTCAACCTTTGCGGGGTCGGGAACTGAAGCTTTCTTT. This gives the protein CASSSTFAGSGTEAFF.

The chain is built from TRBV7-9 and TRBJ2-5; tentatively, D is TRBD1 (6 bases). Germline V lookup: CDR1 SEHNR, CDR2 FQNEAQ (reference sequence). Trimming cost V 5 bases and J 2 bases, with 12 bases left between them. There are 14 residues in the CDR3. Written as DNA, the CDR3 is TGTGCCAGCAGCCCCCGGACAGCTCAAGAGACCCAGTACTTC. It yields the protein CASSPRTAQETQYF.

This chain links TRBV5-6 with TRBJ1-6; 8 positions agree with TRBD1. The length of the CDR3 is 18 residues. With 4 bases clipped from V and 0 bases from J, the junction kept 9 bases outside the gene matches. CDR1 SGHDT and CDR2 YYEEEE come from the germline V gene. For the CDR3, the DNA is TGTGCCAGCAGCGGCGGACAGGGAATTAGCTCCTATAATTCACCCCTCCACTTT. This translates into CASSGGQGISSYNSPLHF.

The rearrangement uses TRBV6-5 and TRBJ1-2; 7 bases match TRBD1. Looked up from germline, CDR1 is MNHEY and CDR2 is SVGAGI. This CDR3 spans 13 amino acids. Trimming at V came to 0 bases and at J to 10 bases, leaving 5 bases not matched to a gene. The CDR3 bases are TGTGCCAGCAGTTACTCGGGAGGGGGCGACTACACCTTC. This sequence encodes CASSYSGGGDYTF.

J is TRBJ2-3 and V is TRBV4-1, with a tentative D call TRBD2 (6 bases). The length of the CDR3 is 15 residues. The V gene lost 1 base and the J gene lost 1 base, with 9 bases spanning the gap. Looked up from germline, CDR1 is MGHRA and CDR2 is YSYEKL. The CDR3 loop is CASSQVRGGTDTQYF. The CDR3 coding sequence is TGCGCCAGCAGCCAAGTGCGGGGTGGCACAGATACGCAGTATTTT.

The CDR3 nucleotides read TGCGCCAGCAGCTTGGGTCGGGACAGCCCTTCTGGAAACACCATATATTTT. Protein sequence: CASSLGRDSPSGNTIYF. The V and J genes are TRBV5-1 and TRBJ1-3; 7 bases align to TRBD1. Germline lookup yields CDR1 SGHRS and CDR2 YFSETQ. J was trimmed by 1 base and V by 0 bases; bases with no gene match: 7. The CDR3 has 17 residues.

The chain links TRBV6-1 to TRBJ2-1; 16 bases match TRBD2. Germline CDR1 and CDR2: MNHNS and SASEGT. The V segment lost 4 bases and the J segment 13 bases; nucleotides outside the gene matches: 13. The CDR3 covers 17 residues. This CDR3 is CASSAGTGTSGGAEQFF. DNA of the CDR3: TGTGCCAGCAGTGCTGGGACCGGGACTAGCGGGGGGGCTGAACAGTTCTTC.

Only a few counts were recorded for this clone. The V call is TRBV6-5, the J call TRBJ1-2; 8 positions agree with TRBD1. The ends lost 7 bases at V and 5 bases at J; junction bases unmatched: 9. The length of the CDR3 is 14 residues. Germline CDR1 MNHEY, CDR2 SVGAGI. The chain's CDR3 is CASTRDRSGYGYTF. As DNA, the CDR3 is TGTGCCAGCACCCGGGACAGGTCGGGGTATGGCTACACCTTC.

In nucleotides, the CDR3 is TGTGCCAGCAGTTACGGGGAGGGGTACTACGAGCAGTACTTC. This encodes CASSYGEGYYEQYF. The chain uses TRBV6-5 and TRBJ2-7; 7 nucleotides line up with TRBD2. CDR1 is MNHEY, CDR2 SVGAGI, per germline. Trimming at V came to 2 bases and at J to 3 bases, leaving 4 bases not matched to a gene. CDR3 size: 14 residues.

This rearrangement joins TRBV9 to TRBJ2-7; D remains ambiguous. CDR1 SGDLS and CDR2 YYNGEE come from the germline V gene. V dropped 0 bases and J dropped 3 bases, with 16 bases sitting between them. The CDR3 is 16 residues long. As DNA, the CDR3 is TGTGCCAGCAGCGTAGGAATCCATACTTCCATCTACGAGCAGTACTTC. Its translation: CASSVGIHTSIYEQYF.

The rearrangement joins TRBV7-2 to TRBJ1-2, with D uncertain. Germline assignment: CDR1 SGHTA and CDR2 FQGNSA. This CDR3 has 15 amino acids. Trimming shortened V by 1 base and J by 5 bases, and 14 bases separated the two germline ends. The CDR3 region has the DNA TGTGCCAGCAGCTTAGGGGCCCTACCTGAGTATGGCTACACCTTC. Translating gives CASSLGALPEYGYTF.

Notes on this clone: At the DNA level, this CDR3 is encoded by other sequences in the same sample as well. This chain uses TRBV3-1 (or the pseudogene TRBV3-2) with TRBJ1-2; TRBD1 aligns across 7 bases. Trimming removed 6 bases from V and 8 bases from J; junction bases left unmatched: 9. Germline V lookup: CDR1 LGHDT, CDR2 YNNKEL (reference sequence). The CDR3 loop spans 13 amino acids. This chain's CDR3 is CASRNRQGGGYTF. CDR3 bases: TGTGCCAGCAGAAACCGACAGGGCGGCGGCTACACCTTC.

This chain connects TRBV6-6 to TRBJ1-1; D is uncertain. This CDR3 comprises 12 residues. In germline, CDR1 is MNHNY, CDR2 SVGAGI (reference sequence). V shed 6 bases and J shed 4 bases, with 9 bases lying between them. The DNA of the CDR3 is TGTGCCAGCAGACCAAGGAGCACTGAAGCTTTCTTT. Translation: CASRPRSTEAFF.

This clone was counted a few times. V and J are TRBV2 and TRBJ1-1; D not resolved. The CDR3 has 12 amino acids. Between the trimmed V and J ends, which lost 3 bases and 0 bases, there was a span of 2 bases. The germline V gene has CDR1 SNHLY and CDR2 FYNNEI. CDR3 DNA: TGTGCCAGCAGTGAGATGAACACTGAAGCTTTCTTT. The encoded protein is CASSEMNTEAFF.

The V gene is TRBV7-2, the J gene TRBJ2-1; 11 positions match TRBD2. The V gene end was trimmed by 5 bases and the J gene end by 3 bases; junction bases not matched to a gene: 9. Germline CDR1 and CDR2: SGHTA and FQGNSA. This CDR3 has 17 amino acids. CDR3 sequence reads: CASSLPGLAAHYNEQFF. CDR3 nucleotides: TGTGCCAGCAGCCTTCCGGGACTAGCGGCGCACTACAATGAGCAGTTCTTC.

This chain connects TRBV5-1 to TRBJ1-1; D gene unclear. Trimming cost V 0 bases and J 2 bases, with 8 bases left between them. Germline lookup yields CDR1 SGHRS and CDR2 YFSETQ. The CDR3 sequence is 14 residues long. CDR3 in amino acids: CASSLAGTNTEAFF. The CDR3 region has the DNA TGCGCCAGCAGCTTGGCCGGCACTAACACTGAAGCTTTCTTT.

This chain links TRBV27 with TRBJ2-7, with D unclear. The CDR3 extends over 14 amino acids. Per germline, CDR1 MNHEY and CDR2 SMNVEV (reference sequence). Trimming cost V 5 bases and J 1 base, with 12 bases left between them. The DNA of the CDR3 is TGTGCCAGCAGTCCCCCGCCTGGTTCCTACGAGCAGTACTTC. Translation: CASSPPPGSYEQYF.

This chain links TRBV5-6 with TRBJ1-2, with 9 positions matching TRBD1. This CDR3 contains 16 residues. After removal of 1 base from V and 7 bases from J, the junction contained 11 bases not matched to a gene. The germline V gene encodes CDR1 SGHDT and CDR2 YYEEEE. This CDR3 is CASSLIGEDRGVGYTF. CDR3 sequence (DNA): TGTGCCAGCAGCTTGATTGGCGAGGACAGGGGAGTTGGCTACACCTTC.